The present entry profiles one T cell receptor beta chain with its context. The antigen is not known. Assay used: immunoSEQ multiplex PCR; TCRdb lists only in-frame clones, some missing. The sample has roughly 30,000 clones, over 55% seen once; the top ten hold 9%. These data are taken from a study of vaccination effects on CD4 cells after COVID-19. The CDR3 has 19 amino acids. CDR1 is ENHRY and CDR2 is SYGVKD in the germline V gene. The V gene lost 0 bases and the J gene lost 0 bases, with 20 bases spanning the gap. Prior to sequencing, the ViraFEST assay stimulated PBMC with viral peptide pools, which expanded the antigen-specific CD4+ T cells. When ten to eleven days of culture had elapsed, CD4+ T cells were isolated. As their vaccination, participants received two doses of either BNT162b2 or mRNA-1273. Prior SARS-CoV-2 infection was absent in the vaccine recipients, as shown by negative nucleocapsid antibodies.

The specimen was CD4+ T cells from PBMCs cultured with HCoV-NL63 spike peptides, collected after COVID-19 vaccination. The chain recombines TRBV10-3 with TRBJ2-5; a weak D match, TRBD2 (7 bases). The clonotype comes from a human donor who received a COVID-19 vaccine. The CDR3 DNA reads TGTGCCATCAGTGAGTCGGAATTGAAAGGGAGGGGGTACCAAGAGACCCAGTACTTC. This codes for CAISESELKGRGYQETQYF.